The present TCR beta chain was sequenced within a study of blood T cell repertoires in COVID-19. Study at large: Researchers got acute and convalescent COVID-19 samples from the United States, Italy and Spain.

The CDR3 runs to 15 residues. CDR1 and CDR2 from the germline V gene are LGHDT and YNNKEL (reference sequence). Trimming took off 0 bases at V and 4 bases at J, with 12 bases between the two ends. Original processing notes: Nucleated cell counts were estimated from reference gene primer amplification. Data came from immunoSEQ multiplex PCR; TCRdb stores just in-frame clones and leaves some out. V and J calls and clone size come straight from that table; D and trimming were deduced from the DNA. The sample has more than 85,000 clones; 70% to 90% are singletons. This chain links TRBV3-1 (or the pseudogene TRBV3-2) with TRBJ1-1, with D possibly TRBD1 on 5 matching bases. The source is a woman aged 55 to 70 with acute or convalescent COVID-19. Sequencing was carried out using peripheral blood. CDR3 region: CASSQEGLPATEAFF. The CDR3 DNA reads TGTGCCAGCAGCCAAGAGGGGCTTCCTGCCACTGAAGCTTTCTTT.